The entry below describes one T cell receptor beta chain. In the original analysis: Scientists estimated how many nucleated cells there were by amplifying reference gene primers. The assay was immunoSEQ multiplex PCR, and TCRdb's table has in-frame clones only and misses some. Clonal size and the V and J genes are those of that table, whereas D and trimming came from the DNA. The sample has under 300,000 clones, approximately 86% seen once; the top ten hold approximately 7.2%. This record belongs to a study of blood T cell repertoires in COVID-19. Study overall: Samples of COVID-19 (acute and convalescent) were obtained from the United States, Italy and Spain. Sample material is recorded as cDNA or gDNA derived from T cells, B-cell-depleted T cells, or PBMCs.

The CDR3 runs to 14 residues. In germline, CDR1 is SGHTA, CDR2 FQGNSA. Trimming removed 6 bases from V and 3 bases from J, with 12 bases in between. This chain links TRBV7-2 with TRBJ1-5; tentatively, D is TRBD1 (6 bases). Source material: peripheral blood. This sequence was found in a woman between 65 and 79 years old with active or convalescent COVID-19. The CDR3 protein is CASSPNRDNQPQHF. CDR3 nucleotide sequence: TGTGCCAGCAGTCCCAACAGGGACAATCAGCCCCAGCATTTT. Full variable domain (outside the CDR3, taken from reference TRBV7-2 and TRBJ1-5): GAGVSQSPSNKVTEKGKDVELRCDPISGHTALYWYRQSLGQGLEFLIYFQGNSAPDKSGLPSDRFSAERTGGSVSTLTIQRTQQEDSAVYLCASSPNRDNQPQHFGDGTRLSIL.